This passage covers 21 T cell receptor beta chains from one sample sequenced in a study of cytomegalovirus exposure and HLA in healthy donors. This PCR relied on a set of 60 Vbeta primers and 13 Jbeta primers. Sequencing was performed with immunoSEQ multiplex PCR; in TCRdb, only in-frame clones are kept and a portion is missing. The table shows about 160,000 clones, with approximately 84% occurring only once. The sequencing sample was made of PBMCs. Receptor source: a woman aged 40 to 50 in good health and CMV-seropositive.

J is TRBJ1-6 and V is TRBV7-9; the match to TRBD1 covers 7 bases. Germline CDR1 reads SEHNR; CDR2 reads FQNEAQ (reference sequence). This CDR3 region has 14 residues. J gave up 8 bases and V 3 bases, and 4 bases lay outside the gene matches. Here the CDR3 reads CASSLGDRDSPLHF. Here the CDR3 DNA reads TGTGCCAGCAGCTTGGGGGACAGAGATTCACCCCTCCACTTT.

This chain uses TRBV27 with TRBJ2-2; 13 bases match TRBD2. The CDR3 contains 14 residues. After removal of 10 bases from V and 4 bases from J, the junction contained 3 bases not matched to a gene. Germline CDR1 and CDR2: MNHEY and SMNVEV (reference sequence). CDR3 residues: CATRTSGGTGELFF. The CDR3 region has the DNA TGTGCCACCCGGACTAGCGGGGGCACCGGGGAGCTGTTTTTT.

This clone has ten or more counts. CDR3 sequence: CASSSAGMNTEAFF. CDR3 sequence (DNA): TGTGCCAGCAGCTCGGCAGGAATGAACACTGAAGCTTTCTTT. The rearrangement uses TRBV5-6 and TRBJ1-1, with D uncertain. This CDR3 contains 14 residues. V was pared by 3 bases and J by 0 bases, with 9 bases between. Germline loops: CDR1 SGHDT, CDR2 YYEEEE.

This clone was counted only a few times. This CDR3 is also generated by other DNA sequences in the sample. This chain joins TRBV30 and TRBJ2-5; D perhaps matches TRBD2 (5 bases). The germline gives CDR1 GTSNPN, CDR2 SVGIG (reference sequence). This CDR3 comprises 12 residues. V lost 0 bases and J 4 bases, leaving 6 bases between the germline ends. The CDR3 is CAWSVRGETQYF. The CDR3 DNA is TGTGCCTGGAGTGTACGGGGAGAGACCCAGTACTTC. Drawing the rest from reference TRBV30 and TRBJ2-5, the complete variable domain is SQTIHQWPATLVQPVGSPLSLECTVEGTSNPNLYWYRQAAGRGLQLLFYSVGIGQISSEVPQNLSASRPQDRQFILSSKKLLLSDSGFYLCAWSVRGETQYFGPGTRLLVL.

V gene TRBV6-6 combines with J gene TRBJ2-5; D perhaps matches TRBD1 (6 bases). Germline V CDR1 and CDR2: MNHNY, SVGAGI (reference sequence). V shed 8 bases and J shed 5 bases, with 15 bases lying between them. This CDR3 spans 13 amino acids. The CDR3 region has the DNA TGTGCCAGCCGAATGGGGGCGTCGGAGACCCAGTACTTC. Translation: CASRMGASETQYF.

This clone was seen ten or more times. V and J are TRBV6-1 and TRBJ1-5, with D perhaps TRBD1 (6 bases). This CDR3 comprises 13 residues. V lost 2 bases to trimming and J lost 7 bases, with 9 bases between them. Germline loops: CDR1 MNHNS, CDR2 SASEGT. CDR3 bases: TGTGCCAGCAGTGAACAGGGGCGGCAGCCCCAGCATTTT. This sequence encodes CASSEQGRQPQHF.

This clone was found a few times. The chain recombines TRBV20-1 with TRBJ1-5, with D uncertain. The CDR3 loop spans 11 amino acids. Between the trimmed V and J ends, which lost 3 bases and 9 bases, there was a span of 9 bases. Germline V gives CDR1 DFQATT, CDR2 SNEGSKA (reference sequence). In DNA form, the CDR3 reads TGCAGTGCTAGCCGCAGTGGGCCCCAGCATTTT. Amino acid sequence: CSASRSGPQHF.

The CDR3 protein is CAIRDRDGKLFF. CDR3 bases: TGTGCCATCAGGGACAGGGATGGAAAACTGTTTTTT. The V and J genes are TRBV10-3 and TRBJ1-4, with TRBD1 matching 8 bases. From germline, CDR1 is ENHRY and CDR2 SYGVKD. CDR3 length: 12 amino acids. V shed 6 bases and J 10 bases; nucleotides not matched to a gene: 4.

The J gene is TRBJ1-4, the V gene TRBV28; D possibly corresponds to TRBD1 (5 bases). V lost 3 bases and J lost 3, with 17 bases in between. This CDR3 region has 17 residues. The germline V gene has CDR1 MDHEN and CDR2 SYDVKM. The CDR3 DNA follows: TGTGCCAGCAGTTTTTCCCCCTGGGGCAGTTCTAATGAAAAACTGTTTTTT. Translated, it gives CASSFSPWGSSNEKLFF.

J is TRBJ1-2 and V is TRBV4-1, with D possibly being TRBD1 (6 bases). Germline V gene lookup returns CDR1 MGHRA and CDR2 YSYEKL. This CDR3 spans 18 amino acids. The germline V and J ends were trimmed by 4 bases and 0 bases, with 21 bases remaining between them. The CDR3 region has the DNA TGCGCCAGCAGCCCCCACAGGGCCTCCTTTTCTCCTAACTATGGCTACACCTTC. Protein: CASSPHRASFSPNYGYTF.

This chain joins TRBV19 and TRBJ1-1, with 8 positions matching TRBD1. This CDR3 has 14 amino acids. V was clipped by 7 bases and J by 0 bases; unmatched bases: 4. The germline V gene has CDR1 LNHDA and CDR2 SQIVND (reference sequence). The CDR3 nucleotides are TGTGCCAGTACGAGGACAGGGATGAACACTGAAGCTTTCTTT. Translated: CASTRTGMNTEAFF. Full variable domain (outside the CDR3, taken from reference TRBV19 and TRBJ1-1): DGGITQSPKYLFRKEGQNVTLSCEQNLNHDAMYWYRQDPGQGLRLIYYSQIVNDFQKGDIAEGYSVSREKKESFPLTVTSAQKNPTAFYLCASTRTGMNTEAFFGQGTRLTVV.

The J gene is TRBJ1-2, the V gene TRBV6-4; tentative D call: TRBD1 (6 bases). Germline-derived CDR1 and CDR2 are MRHNA and SNTAGT. V was cut by 8 bases and J by 3 bases, with 13 bases left in between. The CDR3 has 13 residues. The CDR3 here is CASRNWTDYGYTF. Written as DNA, the CDR3 is TGTGCCAGCCGGAATTGGACAGACTATGGCTACACCTTC.

The chain employs TRBV19 and TRBJ1-6; 10 bases match TRBD1. Per germline, CDR1 LNHDA and CDR2 SQIVND (reference sequence). This CDR3 has 15 residues. V shed 6 bases and J 8 bases; nucleotides not matched to a gene: 7. The chain's CDR3 is CASRPGQGGHSPLHF. In DNA, the CDR3 is TGTGCCAGTAGACCCGGACAGGGGGGTCATTCACCCCTCCACTTT.

This chain uses TRBV28 with TRBJ2-5; 7 bases map to TRBD1. V dropped 5 bases and J dropped 5; count of bases not matched to a gene: 11. The V gene's germline CDR1 is MDHEN and CDR2 SYDVKM. The CDR3 covers 15 residues. CDR3 amino acids: CASSAPGQFTETQYF. CDR3 bases: TGTGCCAGCAGTGCCCCGGGACAGTTTACCGAGACCCAGTACTTC.

This clone was found once. The rearrangement uses TRBV30 and TRBJ1-1; D unresolved. CDR1 GTSNPN and CDR2 SVGIG come from the germline V gene (reference sequence). This CDR3 contains 12 residues. V lost 5 bases and J 4 bases, leaving 11 bases between the germline ends. In DNA, the CDR3 is TGTGCCTGGGTCCGAGCTCCCACTGAAGCTTTCTTT. The encoded protein is CAWVRAPTEAFF.

CDR3 sequence (DNA): TGTGCCAGCAGCCCTTTCGCCGGGGGAGGGGAGCAGTACTTC. Translating gives CASSPFAGGGEQYF. The gene calls are TRBV7-6 and TRBJ2-7, with 7 bases identical to TRBD2. Germline trimming cut 5 bases from V and 7 bases from J; bases unmatched to any gene: 11. Germline V gene data show CDR1 as SGHVS and CDR2 as FNYEAQ. The CDR3 length is 14 residues.

The chain links TRBV6-5 to TRBJ2-5, with 9 bases lining up with TRBD1. The trim removed 10 bases at V and 4 bases at J, leaving 10 bases unmatched. Germline-derived CDR1 and CDR2 are MNHEY and SVGAGI. The CDR3 runs to 14 residues. For the CDR3, the DNA is TGTGCCACCAAGCGGACAGGGGTGGGAGAGACCCAGTACTTC. Encoded protein: CATKRTGVGETQYF.

This clone appeared a few times. The V call is TRBV7-9, the J call TRBJ2-5; TRBD2 matches 10 bases. Looked up from germline, CDR1 is SEHNR and CDR2 is FQNEAQ (reference sequence). After removal of 2 bases from V and 0 bases from J, the junction contained 3 bases not matched to a gene. The CDR3 is 16 amino acids. DNA for the CDR3: TGTGCCAGCAGCTTATTTAGCGGGGGGTACCAAGAGACCCAGTACTTC. Its protein product is CASSLFSGGYQETQYF. The full variable domain, completed using reference TRBV7-9 and TRBJ2-5, is DTGVSQNPRHKITKRGQNVTFRCDPISEHNRLYWYRQTLGQGPEFLTYFQNEAQLEKSRLLSDRFSAERPKGSFSTLEIQRTEQGDSAMYLCASSLFSGGYQETQYFGPGTRLLVL.

This chain connects TRBV30 to TRBJ1-2, with TRBD1 matching over 9 bases. This CDR3 comprises 11 residues. Losses at the gene ends were 5 bases for V and 7 bases for J; bases not matched to a gene: 2. Germline values: CDR1 GTSNPN, CDR2 SVGIG (reference sequence). As DNA, the CDR3 is TGTGCCTGGCGGGACAGGGCTGGCTACACCTTC. Protein product: CAWRDRAGYTF.

CDR3 bases: TGCGCCAGCAGCTTGCGAGTGGGGGCGGAGGATGAGCAGTTCTTC. Translating it yields CASSLRVGAEDEQFF. This chain connects TRBV5-1 to TRBJ2-1, with D perhaps TRBD1 (6 bases). This CDR3 comprises 15 residues. Germline lookup yields CDR1 SGHRS and CDR2 YFSETQ. The ends were cut back, 1 base at V and 8 bases at J, with 16 bases in the middle.

This clone was seen once. The V call is TRBV7-2, the J call TRBJ1-1; no clear D gene. CDR1 is SGHTA, CDR2 FQGNSA, per germline. This CDR3 is built from 14 residues. The V and J ends lost 1 base and 2 bases respectively, with 8 bases between them. The DNA of the CDR3 is TGTGCCAGCAGCTTAGGGGCCCTTAACACTGAAGCTTTCTTT. This gives the protein CASSLGALNTEAFF.